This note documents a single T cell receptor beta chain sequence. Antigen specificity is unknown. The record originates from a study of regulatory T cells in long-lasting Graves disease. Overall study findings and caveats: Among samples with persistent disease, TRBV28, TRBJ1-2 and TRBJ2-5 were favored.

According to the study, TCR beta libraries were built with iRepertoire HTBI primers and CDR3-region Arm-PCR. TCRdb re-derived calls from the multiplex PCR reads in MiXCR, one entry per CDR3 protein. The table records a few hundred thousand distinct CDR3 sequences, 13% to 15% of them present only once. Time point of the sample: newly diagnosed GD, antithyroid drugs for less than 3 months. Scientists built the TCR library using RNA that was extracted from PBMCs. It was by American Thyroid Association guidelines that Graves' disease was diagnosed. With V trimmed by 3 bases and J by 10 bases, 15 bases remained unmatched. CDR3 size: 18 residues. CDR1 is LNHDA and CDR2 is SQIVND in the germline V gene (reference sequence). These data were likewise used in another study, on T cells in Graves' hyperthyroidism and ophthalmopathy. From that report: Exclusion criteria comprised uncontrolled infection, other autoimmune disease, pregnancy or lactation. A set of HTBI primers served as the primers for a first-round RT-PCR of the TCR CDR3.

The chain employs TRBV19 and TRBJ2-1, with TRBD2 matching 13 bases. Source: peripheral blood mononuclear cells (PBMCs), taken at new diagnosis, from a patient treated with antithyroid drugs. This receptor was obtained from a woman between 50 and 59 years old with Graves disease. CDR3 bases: TGTGCCAGTAGTATCGTACTAGCGGGAGGGCCAGACTCTTACGAGCAGTTCTTC. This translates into CASSIVLAGGPDSYEQFF. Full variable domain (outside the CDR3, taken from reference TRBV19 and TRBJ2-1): DGGITQSPKYLFRKEGQNVTLSCEQNLNHDAMYWYRQDPGQGLRLIYYSQIVNDFQKGDIAEGYSVSREKKESFPLTVTSAQKNPTAFYLCASSIVLAGGPDSYEQFFGPGTRLTVL.